Below, 20 T cell receptor beta chains from the same sample are listed, as sequenced in a study of response to subunit inactivated influenza vaccine. TCRdb analysed the RT-PCR reads with MiXCR anew, one entry per CDR3 protein. The table records a few hundred thousand distinct CDR3 sequences, over 9% of them present only once. The source was non-naive T cells sorted from PBMCs, collected about 14 days before vaccination. The receptors were sampled from a man in his forties or fifties who received an inactivated influenza vaccine.

This clonotype was observed a few times. This chain uses TRBV27 with TRBJ2-5; 7 bases are a match to TRBD2. The V gene's germline CDR1 is MNHEY and CDR2 SMNVEV (reference sequence). CDR3 length: 14 amino acids. With 0 bases clipped from V and 7 bases from J, the junction kept 5 bases outside the gene matches. CDR3: CASSLSGGVLTQYF. The CDR3 coding sequence is TGTGCCAGCAGTTTATCGGGAGGGGTGTTGACCCAGTACTTC.

This clonotype was found a few times. The genes are TRBV12-3 or TRBV12-4 and TRBJ2-2, with 10 bases that match TRBD2. This CDR3 has 17 residues. V dropped 7 bases and J dropped 4; count of bases not matched to a gene: 12. CDR3 residues: CASTKPPAGGPTGELFF. Written as DNA, the CDR3 is TGTGCCAGCACCAAACCTCCAGCGGGGGGGCCCACCGGGGAGCTGTTTTTT.

This clonotype was observed at least ten times. The chain links TRBV3-1 to TRBJ2-7, with 7 nucleotides matching TRBD2. The V segment lost 1 base and the J segment 2 bases; nucleotides outside the gene matches: 5. This CDR3 spans 15 amino acids. Per the germline V gene, CDR1 is LGHDT and CDR2 is YNNKEL (reference sequence). The CDR3 spells CASSQASGVAYEQYF. The CDR3 DNA sequence: TGTGCCAGCAGCCAAGCAAGCGGGGTTGCCTACGAGCAGTACTTC.

This clonotype was found many times. This chain links TRBV27 with TRBJ2-3; the D is unclear. V lost 5 bases, J lost 3 bases, and 9 bases lay in between. The CDR3 loop spans 13 amino acids. Germline CDR1 and CDR2: MNHEY and SMNVEV (reference sequence). The CDR3 spells CASSLTWTDTQYF. The CDR3 nucleotides are TGTGCCAGCAGTCTAACCTGGACAGATACGCAGTATTTT.

The chain carries TRBV29-1 and TRBJ2-7; D may correspond to TRBD1 or TRBD2 (6 bases each). CDR1 SQVTM and CDR2 ANQGSEA come from the germline V gene. This CDR3 has 12 amino acids. V was clipped by 6 bases and J by 5 bases, with 14 bases between them. The CDR3 DNA sequence: TGCAGCGTAAGGGGGGACTCTCACGAGCAGTACTTC. Amino acids: CSVRGDSHEQYF.

In this sample, this clonotype turned up a few times. V is TRBV6-1 and J is TRBJ2-2; 10 bases are a match to TRBD2. In germline, CDR1 is MNHNS, CDR2 SASEGT. The V segment lost 1 base and the J segment 3 bases; nucleotides outside the gene matches: 5. The CDR3 runs to 17 residues. This CDR3 is CASSEVSGGGHTGELFF. The DNA of the CDR3 is TGTGCCAGCAGTGAAGTGAGCGGGGGGGGGCACACCGGGGAGCTGTTTTTT.

A few counts support this clonotype. The rearrangement uses TRBV20-1 and TRBJ2-5, with D unresolved. This CDR3 is 14 amino acids long. The ends were cut back, 0 bases at V and 4 bases at J, with 12 bases in the middle. Germline loops: CDR1 DFQATT, CDR2 SNEGSKA (reference sequence). Written as DNA, the CDR3 is TGCAGTGCTAGAGATGGCCTAGGTGGAGAGACCCAGTACTTC. Translating it yields CSARDGLGGETQYF.

The sample holds a few counts of this clonotype. CDR3 loop: CASSYSQGRGGEQFF. In DNA, the CDR3 is TGTGCCAGCAGTTACTCACAGGGCCGAGGGGGTGAGCAGTTCTTC. This sequence joins TRBV6-5 and TRBJ2-1, with D possibly TRBD1 on 6 matching bases. Germline loops: CDR1 MNHEY, CDR2 SVGAGI. This CDR3 has 15 residues. V dropped 0 bases and J dropped 9 bases, with 15 bases sitting between them.

V usage is TRBV10-2 and J usage is TRBJ2-3; TRBD1 aligns across 10 bases. Germline loops: CDR1 WSHSY, CDR2 SAAADI. V lost 6 bases, J lost 2 bases, and 5 bases stayed unmatched. The CDR3 totals 15 residues. The CDR3 protein is CASRDGTGDTDTQYF. CDR3 in DNA: TGCGCCAGCAGGGACGGGACAGGGGACACAGATACGCAGTATTTT.

The chain combines TRBV28 with TRBJ2-5; 11 bases map to TRBD2. Germline values: CDR1 MDHEN, CDR2 SYDVKM. The V and J ends lost 5 bases and 1 base, in that order; junction bases with no gene match: 12. The CDR3 is made up of 18 amino acids. The CDR3 DNA reads as TGTGCCAGCAGTCCAGGACTAGCGGGTACCGTCAGCCAAGAGACCCAGTACTTC. Translating gives CASSPGLAGTVSQETQYF. The whole variable domain, filled in from reference TRBV28 and TRBJ2-5, reads DVKVTQSSRYLVKRTGEKVFLECVQDMDHENMFWYRQDPGLGLRLIYFSYDVKMKEKGDIPEGYSVSREKKERFSLILESASTNQTSMYLCASSPGLAGTVSQETQYFGPGTRLLVL.

This chain links TRBV9 with TRBJ2-7, with D perhaps TRBD2 (6 bases). CDR3 length equals 18 residues. The V gene lost 4 bases and the J gene lost 6 bases, with 29 bases spanning the gap. The V gene's germline CDR1 is SGDLS and CDR2 YYNGEE. CDR3 loop: CASSLPTRNLGGSGEQYF. CDR3 sequence (DNA): TGTGCCAGCAGCCTTCCTACACGCAATCTTGGGGGGTCGGGCGAGCAGTACTTC. The full variable domain, completed using reference TRBV9 and TRBJ2-7, is DSGVTQTPKHLITATGQRVTLRCSPRSGDLSVYWYQQSLDQGLQFLIQYYNGEERAKGNILERFSAQQFPDLHSELNLSSLELGDSALYFCASSLPTRNLGGSGEQYFGPGTRLTVT.

This clonotype came up a few times. This rearrangement joins TRBV12-3 or TRBV12-4 to TRBJ1-2, with D uncertain. The CDR3 is made up of 13 amino acids. Deletions cut 3 bases from V and 4 bases from J, with 9 bases between. CDR3 bases: TGTGCCAGCAGTTTGGTCGGACTCTATGGCTACACCTTC. Amino acid sequence: CASSLVGLYGYTF.

This clonotype occurred many times. This chain uses TRBV12-3 or TRBV12-4 with TRBJ2-7, with D uncertain. CDR3 length: 13 amino acids. With 5 bases removed from V and 3 bases from J, the gap between germline ends came to 11 bases. Written as DNA, the CDR3 is TGTGCCAGCAGTCCTCCGGGCAGCTACGAGCAGTACTTC. It yields the protein CASSPPGSYEQYF.

This clonotype was detected many times. V usage is TRBV30 and J usage is TRBJ2-1, with TRBD2 identical over 8 bases. Trimming cost V 0 bases and J 7 bases; bases outside gene matches: 11. CDR3 size: 16 residues. Looked up from germline, CDR1 is GTSNPN and CDR2 is SVGIG (reference sequence). The CDR3 here is CAWSVLGAGEGNEQFF. CDR3 nucleotide sequence: TGTGCCTGGAGTGTACTAGGAGCGGGAGAGGGTAATGAGCAGTTCTTC.

This chain's CDR3 is CSVGGTSAGANVLTF. In DNA form, the CDR3 reads TGCAGCGTCGGGGGGACATCCGCTGGGGCCAACGTCCTGACTTTC. The V gene is TRBV29-1, the J gene TRBJ2-6, with D possibly being TRBD2 (7 bases). With 6 bases removed from V and 2 bases from J, the gap between germline ends came to 14 bases. The V gene's germline CDR1 is SQVTM and CDR2 ANQGSEA. The CDR3 is made up of 15 amino acids.

The chain is built from TRBV18 and TRBJ1-4; no definite D call. This CDR3 has 16 residues. Germline lookup yields CDR1 KGHSH and CDR2 LQKENI. V was clipped by 6 bases and J by 0 bases, with 14 bases between them. As DNA, the CDR3 is TGTGCCAGCTCGAGGTCCGTGGTTGCAACTAATGAAAAACTGTTTTTT. Amino acid sequence: CASSRSVVATNEKLFF.

In its sample, this clonotype was seen a few times. The chain links TRBV4-3 to TRBJ1-5; the match to TRBD1 covers 9 bases. Trimming cost V 1 base and J 5 bases; bases outside gene matches: 3. CDR3 length: 15 residues. The germline V gene has CDR1 LGHNA and CDR2 YSLEER. The CDR3 region is CASSQVYRGHQPQHF. Here the CDR3 DNA reads TGCGCCAGCAGCCAAGTTTACAGGGGGCATCAGCCCCAGCATTTT.

The rearrangement uses TRBV24-1 and TRBJ2-1, with D perhaps TRBD1 or TRBD2 (6 bases each). The CDR3 length is 14 residues. Germline V gives CDR1 KGHDR, CDR2 SFDVKD. V was pared by 7 bases and J by 8 bases, with 17 bases between. CDR3 nucleotides: TGTGCCACCAGGAAGGGGGGAGAGGGTCATGAGCAGTTCTTC. Its protein is CATRKGGEGHEQFF.

CDR3 residues: CASSLGPGPSSYEQYF. CDR3 nucleotides: TGCGCCAGCAGCTTGGGACCAGGCCCCAGCTCCTACGAGCAGTACTTC. The chain recombines TRBV5-1 with TRBJ2-7; D uncertain. CDR1 SGHRS and CDR2 YFSETQ come from the germline V gene. The V gene lost 0 bases and the J gene lost 0 bases, with 13 bases spanning the gap. The CDR3 runs 16 residues.

This clonotype appeared a few times. The chain's CDR3 is CASSQEGQGGEAFF. CDR3 nucleotides: TGTGCCAGCAGCCAAGAAGGACAGGGCGGCGAAGCTTTCTTT. The rearrangement uses TRBV4-2 and TRBJ1-1; 8 bases line up with TRBD1. V lost 0 bases and J lost 8; bases outside the gene matches: 5. CDR1 LGHNA and CDR2 YNFKEQ come from the germline V gene. The CDR3 consists of 14 residues.